The clone carrying this T cell receptor (beta chain) showed up many times. This entry comes from a study of human T cells and chemical hapten exposure. The wider study: Across its approximately 25 weeks, the study gave patients weekly diphenylcyclopropenone doses to the scalp.

Looked up from germline, CDR1 is SEHNR and CDR2 is FQNEAQ (reference sequence). The CDR3 contains 11 residues. Trimming pared 5 bases from V and 4 bases from J, leaving 3 bases between. Time point here: pre-sensitization, week 0. Specified treatment: therapeutic diphenylcyclopropenone sensitization with weekly scalp DPC. Each CDR3 protein is one row after TCRdb ran MiXCR on the RACE reads. The sample has 250,000 or so distinct CDR3 sequences; just under 8% are singletons. The chain joins TRBV7-9 to TRBJ1-3; the D is unclear. This TCR was sampled from a man between 18 and 35 years old with alopecia areata. Some clones in this sample may be carry-over from other donors' samples. Sequences were derived from whole blood, sampled in connection with sensitization to the hapten diphenylcyclopropenone (DPC). CDR3 region: CASSHGNTIYF. As DNA, the CDR3 is TGTGCCAGCAGCCACGGAAACACCATATATTTT.